This TCR beta chain was found in a study of radiation and T cells in renal cell carcinoma. Generated by immunoSEQ multiplex PCR, the TCRdb table keeps only in-frame clones and is missing some. The top ten hold around 9.4% of the sample, which has approximately 92,000 clones, around 81% seen once. The CDR3 extends over 17 amino acids. CDR1 and CDR2 from the germline V gene are LNHDA and SQIVND (reference sequence). With 3 bases removed from V and 4 bases from J, the gap between germline ends came to 18 bases. The time point was: blood 4 weeks post-SBRT, at nephrectomy. Noted treatment: 15 Gy SBRT to primary tumor, nephrectomy 4 weeks later. Nephrectomy followed 15 Gy stereotactic body radiation by 4 weeks. Clear cell pathology was present in this patient's renal cell carcinoma. This clone occurred a few times.

Here the sequenced sample was blood, taken from a patient whose treatment included radiotherapy and nephrectomy. This receptor was obtained from a man aged 50 to 59 with renal cell carcinoma. The chain uses TRBV19 and TRBJ1-4; D unresolved. The DNA of the CDR3 is TGTGCCAGTAGTATTATCGCTTTGCCAGGCGGTAATGAAAAACTGTTTTTT. This encodes CASSIIALPGGNEKLFF.